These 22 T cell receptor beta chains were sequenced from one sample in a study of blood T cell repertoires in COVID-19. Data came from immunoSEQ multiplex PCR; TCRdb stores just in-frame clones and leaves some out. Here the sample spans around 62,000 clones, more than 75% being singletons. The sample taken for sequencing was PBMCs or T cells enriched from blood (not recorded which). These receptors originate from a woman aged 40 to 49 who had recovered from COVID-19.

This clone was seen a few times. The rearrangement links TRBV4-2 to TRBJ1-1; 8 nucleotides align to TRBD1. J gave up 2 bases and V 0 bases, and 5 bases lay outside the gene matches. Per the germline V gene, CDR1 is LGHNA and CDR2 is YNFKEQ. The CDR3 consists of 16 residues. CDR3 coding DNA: TGTGCCAGCAGCCAAGAACCACAGGGGGTAAACACTGAAGCTTTCTTT. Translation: CASSQEPQGVNTEAFF.

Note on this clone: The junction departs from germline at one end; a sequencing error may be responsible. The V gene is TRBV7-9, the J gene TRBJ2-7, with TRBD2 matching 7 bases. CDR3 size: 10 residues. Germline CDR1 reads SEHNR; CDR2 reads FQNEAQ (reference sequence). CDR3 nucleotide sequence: TGCGCCGGGGCGGGGGACGAGCAGTACTTC. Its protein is CAGAGDEQYF.

DNA of the CDR3: TGTGCCAGCAGCATGACAGGGGGCAATTTGGAGACCCAGTACTTC. Its protein is CASSMTGGNLETQYF. The chain uses TRBV11-2 and TRBJ2-5, with 10 nucleotides matching TRBD1. The CDR3 extends over 15 amino acids. Germline CDR1 reads SGHAT; CDR2 reads FQNNGV. The junction had 8 bases not matched to a gene; V was cut back by 5 bases and J by 5 bases. The whole variable domain, remainder taken from reference TRBV11-2 and TRBJ2-5, is EAGVAQSPRYKIIEKRQSVAFWCNPISGHATLYWYQQILGQGPKLLIQFQNNGVVDDSQLPKDRFSAERLKGVDSTLKIQPAKLEDSAVYLCASSMTGGNLETQYFGPGTRLLVL.

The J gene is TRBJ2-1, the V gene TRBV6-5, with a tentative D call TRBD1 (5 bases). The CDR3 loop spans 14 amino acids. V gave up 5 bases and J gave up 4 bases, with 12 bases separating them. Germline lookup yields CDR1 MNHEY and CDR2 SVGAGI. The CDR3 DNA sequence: TGTGCCAGCAGTAGGGGCCCACCTTACAATGAGCAGTTCTTC. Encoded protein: CASSRGPPYNEQFF.

CDR3 sequence (DNA): TGTGCCAGCAGCTCGGGGGACAGGGTGGATGGAAACACCATATATTTT. This gives the protein CASSSGDRVDGNTIYF. The rearrangement joins TRBV11-2 to TRBJ1-3; 9 bases line up with TRBD1. Germline CDR1 SGHAT, CDR2 FQNNGV. This CDR3 comprises 16 residues. Trimming took 4 bases from V and 3 from J; bases not matched to a gene: 7.

The CDR3 DNA sequence: TGTGCCAGCAGTGCTATGACAGGGGGCACTGAAGCTTTCTTT. Translated, it gives CASSAMTGGTEAFF. The V call is TRBV25-1, the J call TRBJ1-1; 9 bases line up with TRBD1. The ends lost 4 bases at V and 4 bases at J; junction bases unmatched: 4. CDR1 is MGHDK, CDR2 SYGVNS, per germline. The CDR3 has 14 amino acids.

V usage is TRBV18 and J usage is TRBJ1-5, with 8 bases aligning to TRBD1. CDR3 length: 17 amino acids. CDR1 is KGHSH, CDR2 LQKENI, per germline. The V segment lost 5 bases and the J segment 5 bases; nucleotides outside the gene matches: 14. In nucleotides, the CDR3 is TGTGCCAGCTCATACTATTCAGGGGGCCCAAATTATCAGCCCCAGCATTTT. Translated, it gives CASSYYSGGPNYQPQHF.

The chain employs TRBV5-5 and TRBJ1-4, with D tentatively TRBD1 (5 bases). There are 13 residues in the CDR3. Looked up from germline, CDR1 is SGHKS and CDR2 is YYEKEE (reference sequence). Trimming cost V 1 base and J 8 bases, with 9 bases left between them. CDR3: CASSLLTGEKLFF. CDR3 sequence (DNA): TGTGCCAGCAGCTTGTTAACAGGAGAAAAACTGTTTTTT.

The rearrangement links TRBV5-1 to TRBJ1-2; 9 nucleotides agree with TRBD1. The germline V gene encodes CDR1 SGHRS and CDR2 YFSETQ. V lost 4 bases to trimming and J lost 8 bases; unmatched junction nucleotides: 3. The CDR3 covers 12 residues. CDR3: CASSETGGGYTF. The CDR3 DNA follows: TGCGCCAGCAGCGAGACAGGGGGAGGCTACACCTTC.

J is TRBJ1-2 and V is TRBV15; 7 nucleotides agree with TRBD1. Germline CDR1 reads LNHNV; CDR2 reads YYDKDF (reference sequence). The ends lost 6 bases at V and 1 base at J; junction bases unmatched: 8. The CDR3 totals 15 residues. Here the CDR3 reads CATRLGTAINYGYTF. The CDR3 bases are TGTGCCACCAGGCTAGGGACAGCTATTAACTATGGCTACACCTTC. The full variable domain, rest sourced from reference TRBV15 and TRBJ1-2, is DAMVIQNPRYQVTQFGKPVTLSCSQTLNHNVMYWYQQKSSQAPKLLFHYYDKDFNNEADTPDNFQSRRPNTSFCFLDIRSPGLGDTAMYLCATRLGTAINYGYTFGSGTRLTVV.

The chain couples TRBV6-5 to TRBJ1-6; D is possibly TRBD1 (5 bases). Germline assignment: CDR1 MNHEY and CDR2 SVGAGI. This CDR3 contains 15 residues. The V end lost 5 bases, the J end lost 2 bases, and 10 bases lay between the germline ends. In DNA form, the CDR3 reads TGTGCCAGCAGTATCAGGGCACCCTATAATTCACCCCTCCACTTT. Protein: CASSIRAPYNSPLHF.

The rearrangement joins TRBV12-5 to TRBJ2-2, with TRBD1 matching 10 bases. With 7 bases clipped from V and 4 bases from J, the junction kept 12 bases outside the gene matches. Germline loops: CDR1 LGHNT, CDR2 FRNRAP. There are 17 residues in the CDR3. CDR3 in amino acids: CASVERQGASLTGELFF. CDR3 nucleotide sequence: TGTGCTAGTGTTGAACGACAGGGGGCTTCTCTCACCGGGGAGCTGTTTTTT. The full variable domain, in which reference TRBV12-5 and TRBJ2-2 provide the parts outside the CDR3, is DARVTQTPRHKVTEMGQEVTMRCQPILGHNTVFWYRQTMMQGLELLAYFRNRAPLDDSGMPKDRFSAEMPDATLATLKIQPSEPRDSAVYFCASVERQGASLTGELFFGEGSRLTVL.

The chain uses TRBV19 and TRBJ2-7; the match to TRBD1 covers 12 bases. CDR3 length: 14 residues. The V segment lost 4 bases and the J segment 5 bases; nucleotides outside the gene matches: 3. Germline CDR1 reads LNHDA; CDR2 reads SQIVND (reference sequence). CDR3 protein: CASSRDRGRDEQYF. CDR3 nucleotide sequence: TGTGCCAGTAGTAGGGACAGGGGGCGTGACGAGCAGTACTTC.

DNA of the CDR3: TGTGCCACAAGGACTCACCAAGAGACCCAGTACTTC. It is translated as CATRTHQETQYF. The chain has TRBV15 and TRBJ2-5, with D perhaps matching TRBD2 (5 bases). Trimming left V 9 bases short and J 0 bases short, with 8 bases between. Germline V CDR1 and CDR2: LNHNV, YYDKDF (reference sequence). The CDR3 has 12 amino acids. Looking up the rest from reference TRBV15 and TRBJ2-5 gives the full variable domain: DAMVIQNPRYQVTQFGKPVTLSCSQTLNHNVMYWYQQKSSQAPKLLFHYYDKDFNNEADTPDNFQSRRPNTSFCFLDIRSPGLGDTAMYLCATRTHQETQYFGPGTRLLVL.

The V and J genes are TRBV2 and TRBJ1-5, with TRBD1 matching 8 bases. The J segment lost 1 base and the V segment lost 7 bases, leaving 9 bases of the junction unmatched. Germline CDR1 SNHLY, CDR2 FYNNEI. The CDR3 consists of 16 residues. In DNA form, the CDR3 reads TGTGCCAGCAACCAGGACAGGGCGGTAAGCAATCAGCCCCAGCATTTT. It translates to CASNQDRAVSNQPQHF.

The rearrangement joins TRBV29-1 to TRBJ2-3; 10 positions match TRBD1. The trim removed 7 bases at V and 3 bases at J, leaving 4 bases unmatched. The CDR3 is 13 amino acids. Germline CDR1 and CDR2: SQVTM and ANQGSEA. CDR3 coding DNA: TGCAGCGGGGGGACAGGGGAAACAGATACGCAGTATTTT. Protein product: CSGGTGETDTQYF.

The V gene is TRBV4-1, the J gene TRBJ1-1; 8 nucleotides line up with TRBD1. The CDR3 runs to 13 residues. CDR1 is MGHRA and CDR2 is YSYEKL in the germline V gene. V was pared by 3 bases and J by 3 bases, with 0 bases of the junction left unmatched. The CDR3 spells CASSQDRDTEAFF. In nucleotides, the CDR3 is TGCGCCAGCAGCCAGGACAGGGACACTGAAGCTTTCTTT.

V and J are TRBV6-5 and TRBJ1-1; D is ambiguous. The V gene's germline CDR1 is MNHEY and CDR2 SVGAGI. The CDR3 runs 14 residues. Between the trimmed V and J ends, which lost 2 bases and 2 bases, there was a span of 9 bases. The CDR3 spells CASSYNEANTEAFF. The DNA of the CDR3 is TGTGCCAGCAGTTACAACGAGGCTAACACTGAAGCTTTCTTT.

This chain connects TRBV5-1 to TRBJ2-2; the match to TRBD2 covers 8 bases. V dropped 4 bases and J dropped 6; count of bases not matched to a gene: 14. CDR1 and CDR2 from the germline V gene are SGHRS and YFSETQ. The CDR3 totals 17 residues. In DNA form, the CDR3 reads TGCGCCAGCAGCAGAGAACCGGGACTAGGGGGGTCCGGGGAGCTGTTTTTT. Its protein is CASSREPGLGGSGELFF. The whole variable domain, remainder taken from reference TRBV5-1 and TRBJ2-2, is KAGVTQTPRYLIKTRGQQVTLSCSPISGHRSVSWYQQTPGQGLQFLFEYFSETQRNKGNFPGRFSGRQFSNSRSEMNVSTLELGDSALYLCASSREPGLGGSGELFFGEGSRLTVL.

This CDR3 reads CASSWDSNEQFF. CDR3 in DNA: TGTGCCAGCAGTTGGGACAGCAATGAGCAGTTCTTC. The rearrangement uses TRBV2 and TRBJ2-1, with 7 positions matching TRBD1. The length of the CDR3 is 12 residues. Germline V lookup: CDR1 SNHLY, CDR2 FYNNEI. J gave up 6 bases and V 5 bases, and 1 base lay outside the gene matches.

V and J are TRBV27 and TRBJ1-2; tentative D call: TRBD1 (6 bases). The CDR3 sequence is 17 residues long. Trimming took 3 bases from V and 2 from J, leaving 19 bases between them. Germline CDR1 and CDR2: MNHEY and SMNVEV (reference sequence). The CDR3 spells CASSFLVSPTGNYGYTF. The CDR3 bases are TGTGCCAGCAGTTTCCTAGTATCCCCAACAGGGAACTATGGCTACACCTTC.

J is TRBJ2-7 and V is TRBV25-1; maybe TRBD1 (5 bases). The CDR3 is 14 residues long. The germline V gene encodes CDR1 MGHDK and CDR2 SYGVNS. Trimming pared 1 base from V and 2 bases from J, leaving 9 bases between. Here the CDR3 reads CASSESDTTYEQYF. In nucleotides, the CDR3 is TGTGCCAGCAGTGAATCGGACACCACCTACGAGCAGTACTTC.